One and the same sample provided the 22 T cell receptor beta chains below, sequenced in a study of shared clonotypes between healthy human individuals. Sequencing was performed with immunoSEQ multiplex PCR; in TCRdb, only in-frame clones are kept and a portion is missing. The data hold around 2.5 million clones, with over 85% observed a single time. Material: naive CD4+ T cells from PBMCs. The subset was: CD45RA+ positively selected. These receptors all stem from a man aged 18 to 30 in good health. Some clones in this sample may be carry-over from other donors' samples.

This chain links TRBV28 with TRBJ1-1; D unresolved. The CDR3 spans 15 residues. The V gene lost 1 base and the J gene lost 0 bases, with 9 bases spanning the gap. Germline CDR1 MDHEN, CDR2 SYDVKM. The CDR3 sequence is CASSLSPPMNTEAFF. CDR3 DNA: TGTGCCAGCAGTTTATCCCCACCCATGAACACTGAAGCTTTCTTT.

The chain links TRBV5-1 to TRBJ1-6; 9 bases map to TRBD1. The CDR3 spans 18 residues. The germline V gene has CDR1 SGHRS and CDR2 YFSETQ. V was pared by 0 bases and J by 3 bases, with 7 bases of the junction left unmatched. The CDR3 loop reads CASSLGDRGRYYNSPLHF. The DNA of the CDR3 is TGCGCCAGCAGCTTGGGAGACAGGGGGAGATACTATAATTCACCCCTCCACTTT.

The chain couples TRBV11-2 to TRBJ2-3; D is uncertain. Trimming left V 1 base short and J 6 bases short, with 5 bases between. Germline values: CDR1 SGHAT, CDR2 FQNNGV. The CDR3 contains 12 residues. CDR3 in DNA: TGTGCCAGCAGCTTAGCCTGGGATACGCAGTATTTT. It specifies CASSLAWDTQYF.

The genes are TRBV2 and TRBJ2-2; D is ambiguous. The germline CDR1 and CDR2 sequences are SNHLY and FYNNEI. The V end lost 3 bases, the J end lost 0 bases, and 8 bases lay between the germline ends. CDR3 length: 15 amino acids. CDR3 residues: CASSEVTPNTGELFF. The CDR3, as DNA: TGTGCCAGCAGTGAGGTCACCCCGAACACCGGGGAGCTGTTTTTT.

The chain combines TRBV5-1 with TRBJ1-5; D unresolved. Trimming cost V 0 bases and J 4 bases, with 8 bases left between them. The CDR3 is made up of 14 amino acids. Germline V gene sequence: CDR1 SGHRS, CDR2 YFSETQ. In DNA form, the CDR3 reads TGCGCCAGCAGCTTGGGACACTCGAATCAGCCCCAGCATTTT. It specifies CASSLGHSNQPQHF.

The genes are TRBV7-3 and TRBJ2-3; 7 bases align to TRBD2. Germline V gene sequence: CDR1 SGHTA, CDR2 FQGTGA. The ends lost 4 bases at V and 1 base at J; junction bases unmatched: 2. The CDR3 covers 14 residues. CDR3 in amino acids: CASSSTSGTDTQYF. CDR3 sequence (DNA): TGTGCCAGCAGCTCCACTAGCGGCACAGATACGCAGTATTTT.

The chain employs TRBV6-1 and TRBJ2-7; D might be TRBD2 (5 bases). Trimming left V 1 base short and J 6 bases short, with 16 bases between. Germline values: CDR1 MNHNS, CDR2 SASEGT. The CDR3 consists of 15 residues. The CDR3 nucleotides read TGTGCCAGCAGTGAAGGCGGGTCCGGTTCCGCCGAGCAGTACTTC. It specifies CASSEGGSGSAEQYF.

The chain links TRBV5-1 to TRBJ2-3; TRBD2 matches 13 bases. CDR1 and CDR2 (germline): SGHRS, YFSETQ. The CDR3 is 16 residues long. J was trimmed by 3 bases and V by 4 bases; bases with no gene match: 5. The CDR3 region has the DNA TGCGCCAGCAGCGGGGGACTAGCGGGGACGACAGATACGCAGTATTTT. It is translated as CASSGGLAGTTDTQYF.

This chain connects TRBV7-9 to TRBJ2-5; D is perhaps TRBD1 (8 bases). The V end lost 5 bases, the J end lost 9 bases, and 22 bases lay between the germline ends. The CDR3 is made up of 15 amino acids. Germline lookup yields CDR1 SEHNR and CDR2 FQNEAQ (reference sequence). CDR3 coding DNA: TGTGCCAGCAGCCCCCCCGGGACAGGACTAGGGGCCCAGTACTTC. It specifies CASSPPGTGLGAQYF.

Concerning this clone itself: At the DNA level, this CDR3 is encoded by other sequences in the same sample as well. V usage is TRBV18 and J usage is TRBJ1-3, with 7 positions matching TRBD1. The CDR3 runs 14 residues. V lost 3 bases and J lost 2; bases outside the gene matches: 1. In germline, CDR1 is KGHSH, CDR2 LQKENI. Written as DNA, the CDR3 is TGTGCCAGCTCACCGGGACAGACTGGAAACACCATATATTTT. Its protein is CASSPGQTGNTIYF.

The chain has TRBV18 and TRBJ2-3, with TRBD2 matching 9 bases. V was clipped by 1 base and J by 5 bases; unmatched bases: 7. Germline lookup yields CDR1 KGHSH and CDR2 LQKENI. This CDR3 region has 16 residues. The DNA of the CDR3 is TGTGCCAGCTCACCACTCATAGCGGGAGTGGTAGATACGCAGTATTTT. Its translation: CASSPLIAGVVDTQYF.

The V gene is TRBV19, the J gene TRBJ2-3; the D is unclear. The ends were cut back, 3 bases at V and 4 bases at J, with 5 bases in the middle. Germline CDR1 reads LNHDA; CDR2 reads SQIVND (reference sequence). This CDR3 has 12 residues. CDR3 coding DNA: TGTGCCAGTAGTATGTTAGCAGATACGCAGTATTTT. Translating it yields CASSMLADTQYF.

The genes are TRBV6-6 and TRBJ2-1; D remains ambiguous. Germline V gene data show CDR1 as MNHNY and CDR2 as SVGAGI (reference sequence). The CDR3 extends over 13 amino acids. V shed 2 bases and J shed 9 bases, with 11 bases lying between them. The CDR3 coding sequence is TGTGCCAGCAGTTACGCCAATACGGGTGAGCAGTTCTTC. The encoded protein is CASSYANTGEQFF.

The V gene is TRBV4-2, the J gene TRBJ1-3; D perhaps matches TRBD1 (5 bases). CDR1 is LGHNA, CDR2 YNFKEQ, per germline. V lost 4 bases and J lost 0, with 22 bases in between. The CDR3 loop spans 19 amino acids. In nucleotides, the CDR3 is TGTGCCAGCAGCCGTTCCTCAGGGTTGGGAGGGAACTCTGGAAACACCATATATTTT. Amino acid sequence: CASSRSSGLGGNSGNTIYF.

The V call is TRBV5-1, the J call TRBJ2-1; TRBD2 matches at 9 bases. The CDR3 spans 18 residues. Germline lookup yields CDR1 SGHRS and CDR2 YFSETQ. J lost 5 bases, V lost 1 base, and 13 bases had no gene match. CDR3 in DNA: TGCGCCAGCAGCTTGCCTCTTGTTTCGACTAGCGGTAACAATGAGCAGTTCTTC. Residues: CASSLPLVSTSGNNEQFF.

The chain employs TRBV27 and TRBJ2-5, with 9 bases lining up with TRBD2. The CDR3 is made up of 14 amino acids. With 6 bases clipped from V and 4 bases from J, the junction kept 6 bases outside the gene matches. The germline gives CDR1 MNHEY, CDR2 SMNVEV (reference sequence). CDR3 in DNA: TGTGCCAGCAGCCGTAGCGGGAGTACAGAGACCCAGTACTTC. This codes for CASSRSGSTETQYF.

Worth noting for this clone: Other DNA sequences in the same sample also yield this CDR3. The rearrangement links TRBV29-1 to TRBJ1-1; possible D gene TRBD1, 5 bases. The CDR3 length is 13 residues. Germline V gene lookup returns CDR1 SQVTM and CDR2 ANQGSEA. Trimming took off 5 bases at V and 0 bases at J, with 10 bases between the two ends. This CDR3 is CSVQGLLNTEAFF. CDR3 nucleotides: TGCAGCGTTCAGGGACTACTGAACACTGAAGCTTTCTTT.

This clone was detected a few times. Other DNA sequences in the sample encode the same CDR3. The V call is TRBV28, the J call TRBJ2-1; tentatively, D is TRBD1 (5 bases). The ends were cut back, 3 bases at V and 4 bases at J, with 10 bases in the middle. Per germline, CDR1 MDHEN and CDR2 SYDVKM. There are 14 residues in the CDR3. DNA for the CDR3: TGTGCCAGCAGTTTGTCAGGGTCTTACAATGAGCAGTTCTTC. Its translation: CASSLSGSYNEQFF. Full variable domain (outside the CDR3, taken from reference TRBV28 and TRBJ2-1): DVKVTQSSRYLVKRTGEKVFLECVQDMDHENMFWYRQDPGLGLRLIYFSYDVKMKEKGDIPEGYSVSREKKERFSLILESASTNQTSMYLCASSLSGSYNEQFFGPGTRLTVL.

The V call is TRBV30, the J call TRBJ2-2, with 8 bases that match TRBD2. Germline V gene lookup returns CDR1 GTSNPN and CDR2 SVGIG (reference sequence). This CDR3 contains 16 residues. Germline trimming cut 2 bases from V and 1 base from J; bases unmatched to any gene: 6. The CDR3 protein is CAWSQTSGRNTGELFF. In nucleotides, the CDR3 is TGTGCCTGGAGTCAAACTAGCGGAAGGAACACCGGGGAGCTGTTTTTT.

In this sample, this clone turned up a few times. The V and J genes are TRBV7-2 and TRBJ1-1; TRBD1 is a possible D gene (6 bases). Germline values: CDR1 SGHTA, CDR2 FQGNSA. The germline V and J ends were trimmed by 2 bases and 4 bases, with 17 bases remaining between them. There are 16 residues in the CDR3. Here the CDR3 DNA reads TGTGCCAGCAGCTTAACCGGGGCGGGAGGGGGCACTGAAGCTTTCTTT. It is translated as CASSLTGAGGGTEAFF. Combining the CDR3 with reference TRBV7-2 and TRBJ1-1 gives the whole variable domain GAGVSQSPSNKVTEKGKDVELRCDPISGHTALYWYRQSLGQGLEFLIYFQGNSAPDKSGLPSDRFSAERTGGSVSTLTIQRTQQEDSAVYLCASSLTGAGGGTEAFFGQGTRLTVV.

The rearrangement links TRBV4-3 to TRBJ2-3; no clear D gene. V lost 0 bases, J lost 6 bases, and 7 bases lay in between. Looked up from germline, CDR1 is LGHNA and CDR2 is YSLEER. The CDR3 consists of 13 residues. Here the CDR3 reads CASSQDNWDTQYF. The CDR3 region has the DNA TGCGCCAGCAGCCAAGATAATTGGGATACGCAGTATTTT.

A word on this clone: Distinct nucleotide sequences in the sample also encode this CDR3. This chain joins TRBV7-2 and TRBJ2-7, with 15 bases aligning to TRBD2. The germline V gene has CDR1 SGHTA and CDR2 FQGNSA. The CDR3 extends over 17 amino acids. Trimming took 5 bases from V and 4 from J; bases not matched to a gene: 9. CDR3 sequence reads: CASSLGLAGGLSYEQYF. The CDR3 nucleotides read TGTGCCAGCAGCCTAGGACTAGCGGGAGGGCTCTCGTACGAGCAGTACTTC.